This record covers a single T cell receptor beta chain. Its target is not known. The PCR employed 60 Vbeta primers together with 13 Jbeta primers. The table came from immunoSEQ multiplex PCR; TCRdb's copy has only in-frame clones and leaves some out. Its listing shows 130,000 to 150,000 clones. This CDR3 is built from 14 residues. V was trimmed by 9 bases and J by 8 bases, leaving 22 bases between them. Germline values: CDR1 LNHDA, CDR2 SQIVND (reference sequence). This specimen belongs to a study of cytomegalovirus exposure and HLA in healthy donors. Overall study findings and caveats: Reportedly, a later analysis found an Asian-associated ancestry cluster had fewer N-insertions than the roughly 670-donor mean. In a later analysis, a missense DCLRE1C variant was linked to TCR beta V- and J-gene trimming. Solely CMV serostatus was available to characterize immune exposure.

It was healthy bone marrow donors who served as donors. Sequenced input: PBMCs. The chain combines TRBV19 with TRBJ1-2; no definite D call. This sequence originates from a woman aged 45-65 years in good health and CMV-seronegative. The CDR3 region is CASKWTSGFSGYTF. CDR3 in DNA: TGTGCCAGCAAGTGGACTTCGGGCTTCTCGGGCTACACCTTC.